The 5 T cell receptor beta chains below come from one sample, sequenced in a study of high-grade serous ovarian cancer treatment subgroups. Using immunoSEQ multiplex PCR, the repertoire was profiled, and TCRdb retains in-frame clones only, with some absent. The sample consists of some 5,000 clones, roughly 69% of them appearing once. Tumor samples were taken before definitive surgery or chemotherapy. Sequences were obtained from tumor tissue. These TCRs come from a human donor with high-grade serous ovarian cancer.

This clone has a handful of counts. Here the CDR3 reads CASSSDSPMNTEAFF. For the CDR3, the DNA is TGTGCCAGCAGTTCGGACAGCCCAATGAACACTGAAGCTTTCTTT. The rearrangement joins TRBV2 to TRBJ1-1, with D perhaps TRBD1 (6 bases). The CDR3 has 15 residues. The V and J ends lost 5 bases and 0 bases respectively, with 13 bases between them. Germline-derived CDR1 and CDR2 are SNHLY and FYNNEI.

This chain's CDR3 is CASGRTGGSYEQYF. The CDR3 DNA follows: TGTGCTAGTGGCAGGACAGGGGGCTCCTACGAGCAGTACTTC. The chain is built from TRBV12-5 and TRBJ2-7; 10 bases fit TRBD1. Germline loops: CDR1 LGHNT, CDR2 FRNRAP. CDR3 size: 14 residues. The ends lost 6 bases at V and 0 bases at J; junction bases unmatched: 2.

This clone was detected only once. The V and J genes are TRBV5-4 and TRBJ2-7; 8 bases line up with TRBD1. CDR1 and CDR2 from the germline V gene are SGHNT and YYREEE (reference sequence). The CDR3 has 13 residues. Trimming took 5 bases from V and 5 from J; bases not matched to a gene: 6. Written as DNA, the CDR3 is TGTGCCAGCAGATCAGGGGGCCAGAACGAGCAGTACTTC. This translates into CASRSGGQNEQYF.

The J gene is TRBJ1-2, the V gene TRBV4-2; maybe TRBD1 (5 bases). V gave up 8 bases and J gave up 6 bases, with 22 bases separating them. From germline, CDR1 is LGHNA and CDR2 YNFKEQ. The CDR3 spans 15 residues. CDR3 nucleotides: TGTGCCAGCTGGGGGGTGGGACCCCCTTCGGATGGCTACACCTTC. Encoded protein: CASWGVGPPSDGYTF.

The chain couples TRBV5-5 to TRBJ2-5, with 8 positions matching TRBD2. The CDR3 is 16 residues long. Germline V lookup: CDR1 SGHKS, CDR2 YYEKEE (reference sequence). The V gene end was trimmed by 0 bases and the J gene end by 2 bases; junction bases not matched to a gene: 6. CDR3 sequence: CASSLVGSGEQETQYF. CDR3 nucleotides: TGTGCCAGCAGCTTGGTAGGTAGCGGGGAACAAGAGACCCAGTACTTC.